The TCR beta chain described here comes from a study of T-cell reconstitution after alpha-beta-depleted transplantation in children. This clonotype was detected a few times. Between the trimmed V and J ends, which lost 2 bases and 3 bases, there was a span of 14 bases. The germline V gene has CDR1 DFQATT and CDR2 SNEGSKA (reference sequence). The CDR3 consists of 14 residues. It was with unique molecular identifiers that the TCRbeta library was prepared. Each CDR3 protein gets one entry after TCRdb re-called the PCR reads with MiXCR. The data show some 500,000 distinct CDR3 sequences, with around 20% seen just once and approximately 3% held by the top ten.

The J gene is TRBJ2-7, the V gene TRBV20-1; D is possibly TRBD2 (6 bases). The sequence derives from a human donor who donated a stem cell graft to a child with acute lymphoblastic leukemia. Specimen: PBMCs from the stem cell graft donor, collected from the stem cell graft. CDR3 amino acids: CSARRAGSSYEQYF. In DNA form, the CDR3 reads TGCAGTGCTAGAAGGGCGGGATCAAGCTACGAGCAGTACTTC.